A single sample is the source of the 28 T cell receptor beta chains below, sequenced in a study of human T cells and chemical hapten exposure (dated by TCRdb to 2020 to 2023). Receptors were amplified or captured by RACE. Sequenced using a NextSeq 500. The raw public reads went through TCRdb reprocessing: fastp at Q25, MiXCR clone calling, in-frame beta chains kept. Rows matching on CDR3 protein sequence are summarized as one entry with the most common DNA and genes. In this sample the table shows 100,000 or so distinct CDR3 sequences, more than 9.5% of which occur a single time. The ten largest account for under 2.5% of the sample. The sample's time point label, in plain terms: patch test 2, 6 weeks after DPC sensitization. Sample treatment or condition, as interpreted from the label and publication: therapeutic diphenylcyclopropenone sensitization with weekly scalp DPC. Specimen: whole blood, collected in connection with sensitization to the hapten diphenylcyclopropenone (DPC). The receptors were sampled from a man between 40 and 49 years old with alopecia areata. Some clones in this sample may be carry-over from other donors' samples.

This clonotype was seen many times. The chain links TRBV29-1 to TRBJ2-7; possible D gene TRBD2, 5 bases. The CDR3 runs 11 residues. From germline, CDR1 is SQVTM and CDR2 ANQGSEA. Between the trimmed V and J ends, which lost 2 bases and 6 bases, there was a span of 8 bases. The CDR3 protein is CSVEYGLEQYV. In DNA, the CDR3 is TGCAGCGTTGAATACGGACTCGAGCAGTACGTC.

This clonotype was counted once. The chain uses TRBV4-1 and TRBJ1-3; D remains unclear. Trimming cost V 0 bases and J 2 bases, with 5 bases left between them. The CDR3 totals 14 residues. CDR1 MGHRA and CDR2 YSYEKL come from the germline V gene. CDR3 amino acids: CASSQEVAGNTIYF. CDR3 in DNA: TGCGCCAGCAGCCAAGAAGTAGCTGGAAACACCATATATTTT.

V gene TRBV30 combines with J gene TRBJ2-2; D is unclear. The CDR3 is 11 amino acids. Trimming took off 0 bases at V and 8 bases at J, with 4 bases between the two ends. CDR1 and CDR2 from the germline V gene are GTSNPN and SVGIG (reference sequence). DNA of the CDR3: TGTGCCTGGAGTGTACAAGGGGAGCTGTTTTTT. It specifies CAWSVQGELFF.

This chain uses TRBV28 with TRBJ2-7; possibly TRBD1 for D (6 bases). The germline V gene has CDR1 MDHEN and CDR2 SYDVKM. The CDR3 runs 14 residues. Between the trimmed V and J ends, which lost 4 bases and 5 bases, there was a span of 15 bases. The CDR3 coding sequence is TGTGCCAGCAGTTCCCGACAGGAGGAGGACGAGCAGTACTTC. Amino acid sequence: CASSSRQEEDEQYF.

The genes are TRBV11-1 and TRBJ2-3, with D possibly matching TRBD1 (6 bases). The V and J ends lost 2 bases and 6 bases respectively, with 15 bases between them. The CDR3 is 15 amino acids. Germline lookup yields CDR1 SGHAT and CDR2 FQDESV (reference sequence). CDR3 in DNA: TGTGCCAGCAGCTTACGCAGGGGACGGACTGATACGCAGTATTTT. It encodes CASSLRRGRTDTQYF. The full variable domain, rest sourced from reference TRBV11-1 and TRBJ2-3, is EAEVAQSPRYKITEKSQAVAFWCDPISGHATLYWYRQILGQGPELLVQFQDESVVDDSQLPKDRFSAERLKGVDSTLKIQPAELGDSAMYLCASSLRRGRTDTQYFGPGTRLTVL.

The table lists this clonotype with a few counts. This sequence joins TRBV29-1 and TRBJ1-1; the D is unclear. Per the germline V gene, CDR1 is SQVTM and CDR2 is ANQGSEA. CDR3 length: 13 residues. Trimming pared 3 bases from V and 0 bases from J, leaving 8 bases between. This CDR3 reads CSVERALNTEAFF. CDR3 DNA sequence: TGCAGCGTTGAGCGGGCCTTGAACACTGAAGCTTTCTTT.

This clonotype was seen only a few times. This chain joins TRBV7-9 and TRBJ2-2, with D possibly TRBD1 on 5 matching bases. The CDR3 contains 12 residues. CDR1 and CDR2 from the germline V gene are SEHNR and FQNEAQ (reference sequence). Trimming stripped 5 bases from V and 10 bases from J, with 11 bases between. Here the CDR3 DNA reads TGTGCCAGCAGCGTGCCAGGGTTGGAGCTGTTTTTT. It specifies CASSVPGLELFF.

V usage is TRBV7-9 and J usage is TRBJ1-1; 7 positions agree with TRBD1. The CDR3 extends over 17 amino acids. Germline CDR1 reads SEHNR; CDR2 reads FQNEAQ (reference sequence). Trimming took 5 bases from V and 1 from J; bases not matched to a gene: 13. The DNA for the CDR3 is TGTGCCAGCAGCCGGCGCCAACAGGGGATATCGAACACTGAAGCTTTCTTT. Its protein product is CASSRRQQGISNTEAFF.

There are a few counts of this clonotype. The chain links TRBV29-1 to TRBJ2-3, with a tentative D call TRBD1 (5 bases). This CDR3 is built from 14 residues. Germline V gives CDR1 SQVTM, CDR2 ANQGSEA. Trimming shortened V by 3 bases and J by 3 bases, and 13 bases separated the two germline ends. CDR3: CSVERGQGTDTQYF. Written as DNA, the CDR3 is TGCAGCGTTGAGCGTGGGCAGGGAACAGATACGCAGTATTTT.

This clonotype appeared a few times. The chain recombines TRBV7-9 with TRBJ2-2, with 9 bases fitting TRBD1. CDR3 length: 15 residues. The germline V gene encodes CDR1 SEHNR and CDR2 FQNEAQ (reference sequence). The V segment lost 4 bases and the J segment 4 bases; nucleotides outside the gene matches: 4. In DNA form, the CDR3 reads TGTGCCAGCAGCTCCGGACAGGGGCCCACCGGGGAGCTGTTTTTT. This gives the protein CASSSGQGPTGELFF.

This clonotype was found a few times. This chain connects TRBV14 to TRBJ2-2, with TRBD2 as a possible D gene (5 bases). This CDR3 spans 15 amino acids. Germline CDR1 and CDR2: SGHDN and FVKESK. Trimming cost V 2 bases and J 1 base, with 8 bases left between them. The CDR3 DNA is TGTGCCAGCAGCCAATTTCGGGAGAACACCGGGGAGCTGTTTTTT. Encoded protein: CASSQFRENTGELFF. The full variable domain, with the rest looked up from reference TRBV14 and TRBJ2-2, is EAGVTQFPSHSVIEKGQTVTLRCDPISGHDNLYWYRRVMGKEIKFLLHFVKESKQDESGMPNNRFLAERTGGTYSTLKVQPAELEDSGVYFCASSQFRENTGELFFGEGSRLTVL.

V gene TRBV3-2 combines with J gene TRBJ2-4; the tabulated D call, TRBD1, remains unverified against the DNA. TRBV3-2 is an annotated pseudogene. The CDR3 is 18 residues long. DNA of the CDR3: TGTGCCAGCAGCCAAGCCCCGGACAGGGGGTATGCCAAAAACATTCAGTACTTC. Translated, it gives CASSQAPDRGYAKNIQYF.

V gene TRBV3-1 combines with J gene TRBJ2-2; 10 nucleotides agree with TRBD2. Per the germline V gene, CDR1 is LGHDT and CDR2 is YNNKEL (reference sequence). The CDR3 is 16 amino acids. The V gene end was trimmed by 1 base and the J gene end by 4 bases; junction bases not matched to a gene: 3. The CDR3 reads CASSQGSGRGTGELFF. CDR3 nucleotides: TGTGCCAGCAGCCAAGGGAGCGGGAGGGGCACCGGGGAGCTGTTTTTT.

In regard to this clonotype: The junction does not match germline at one end; this may be a read error. The V gene is TRBV29-1, the J gene TRBJ2-3, with 9 bases that match TRBD2. CDR3 size: 13 residues. The V gene's germline CDR1 is SQVTM and CDR2 ANQGSEA. CDR3 loop: CSVDGTSKDTQYF. The CDR3 DNA is TGCAGCGTTGATGGGACTAGCAAAGATACGCAGTATTTT.

This sequence joins TRBV5-6 and TRBJ1-5; perhaps TRBD1 as D (6 bases). Germline assignment: CDR1 SGHDT and CDR2 YYEEEE. Trimming pared 2 bases from V and 6 bases from J, leaving 6 bases between. This CDR3 is built from 12 residues. The CDR3 region is CASSLQGQPQHF. CDR3 sequence (DNA): TGTGCCAGCAGCTTACAGGGTCAGCCCCAGCATTTT.

The CDR3 DNA is TGTGCCAGCAGCTTCGGAATACCGGGACAGGGTACCTACGAGCAGTACGTC. It specifies CASSFGIPGQGTYEQYV. This sequence joins TRBV5-4 and TRBJ2-7, with 9 bases aligning to TRBD1. This CDR3 comprises 17 residues. Unmatched junction bases numbered 11, after V lost 2 bases and J lost 2 bases. Germline V gives CDR1 SGHNT, CDR2 YYREEE (reference sequence).

This clonotype was detected many times. This chain joins TRBV28 and TRBJ2-1, with D hard to call. Per germline, CDR1 MDHEN and CDR2 SYDVKM. The ends were cut back, 6 bases at V and 3 bases at J, with 12 bases in the middle. The CDR3 covers 14 residues. The CDR3 nucleotides read TGTGCCAGCAGACGATATACTGACTACAATGAGCAGTTCTTC. Translating gives CASRRYTDYNEQFF.

Details on this clonotype: Its ends do not fully match the called genes, so a read error is possible. The CDR3 reads CAGSLARQASDTQYF. The CDR3 coding sequence is TGTGCCGGCAGCTTAGCCAGACAGGCTTCAGATACGCAGTATTTT. The chain carries TRBV7-9 and TRBJ2-3; a possible D gene is TRBD1 (6 bases). Germline CDR1 and CDR2: SEHNR and FQNEAQ (reference sequence). The CDR3 has 15 residues.

V is TRBV6-5 and J is TRBJ2-1; D may match TRBD1 or TRBD2 (6 bases each). CDR1 and CDR2 from the germline V gene are MNHEY and SVGAGI. V lost 6 bases and J lost 2, with 14 bases in between. The CDR3 covers 15 residues. In DNA, the CDR3 is TGTGCCAGCAGCACCCCGAGGGGGGCCTACAATGAGCAGTTCTTC. Residues: CASSTPRGAYNEQFF.

This clonotype was found a few times. The gene calls are TRBV20-1 and TRBJ2-4, with D possibly matching TRBD2 (6 bases). Germline V gene sequence: CDR1 DFQATT, CDR2 SNEGSKA (reference sequence). The CDR3 is made up of 16 amino acids. V shed 2 bases and J shed 1 base, with 15 bases lying between them. The CDR3 region is CSARPPPGSAKNIQYF. In DNA, the CDR3 is TGCAGTGCTAGACCCCCCCCCGGGAGTGCCAAAAACATTCAGTACTTC.

This clonotype was detected only a few times. This chain uses TRBV10-3 with TRBJ2-5; 8 nucleotides agree with TRBD1. The CDR3 contains 13 residues. Germline V gives CDR1 ENHRY, CDR2 SYGVKD. V lost 10 bases and J lost 1; bases outside the gene matches: 5. For the CDR3, the DNA is TGTGCCAGTAAAACAGGGGGCCAAGAGACCCAGTACTTC. Its protein is CASKTGGQETQYF.

The chain combines TRBV4-2 with TRBJ2-4; 9 bases are a match to TRBD2. The junction had 8 bases not matched to a gene; V was cut back by 3 bases and J by 5 bases. Germline-derived CDR1 and CDR2 are LGHNA and YNFKEQ. The CDR3 has 16 residues. CDR3 nucleotides: TGTGCCAGCAGCCAGGATTATAGCGGGAGACAAAACATTCAGTACTTC. This gives the protein CASSQDYSGRQNIQYF.

The rearrangement uses TRBV19 and TRBJ1-2; D ambiguous. Germline values: CDR1 LNHDA, CDR2 SQIVND (reference sequence). This CDR3 spans 13 amino acids. V shed 4 bases and J shed 2 bases, with 8 bases lying between them. This CDR3 reads CASSKDGNYGYTF. The CDR3 DNA follows: TGTGCCAGTAGTAAGGACGGGAACTATGGCTACACCTTC.

This sequence joins TRBV7-2 and TRBJ1-2; 8 bases are a match to TRBD1. The CDR3 length is 15 residues. Germline lookup yields CDR1 SGHTA and CDR2 FQGNSA. Unmatched junction bases numbered 4, after V lost 1 base and J lost 3 bases. The chain's CDR3 is CASSLGQGAHYGYTF. Written as DNA, the CDR3 is TGTGCCAGCAGCTTAGGGCAGGGGGCCCACTATGGCTACACCTTC.

The chain uses TRBV6-2 or TRBV6-3 and TRBJ2-7, with 11 bases aligning to TRBD2. The V and J ends lost 5 bases and 8 bases, in that order; junction bases with no gene match: 14. This CDR3 contains 16 residues. CDR1 and CDR2 from the germline V gene are MNHEY and SVGEGT. CDR3 in amino acids: CASSPPTSGTPSKQYV. The DNA for the CDR3 is TGTGCCAGCAGTCCCCCGACTAGCGGGACGCCATCAAAGCAGTACGTC.

This clonotype was seen repeatedly, ten times or more. The J gene is TRBJ2-3, the V gene TRBV7-2; 9 positions agree with TRBD2. CDR1 is SGHTA and CDR2 is FQGNSA in the germline V gene. With 1 base clipped from V and 0 bases from J, the junction kept 2 bases outside the gene matches. The CDR3 runs 16 residues. CDR3 residues: CASSLVLAGSTDTQYF. The CDR3 region has the DNA TGTGCCAGCAGCTTAGTGCTAGCGGGAAGCACAGATACGCAGTATTTT.

This clonotype was observed a few times. The chain links TRBV4-3 to TRBJ2-3, with 7 bases aligning to TRBD2. The V gene end was trimmed by 4 bases and the J gene end by 2 bases; junction bases not matched to a gene: 6. Germline CDR1 and CDR2: LGHNA and YSLEER. The CDR3 is made up of 15 amino acids. CDR3 nucleotide sequence: TGCGCCAGCAGCCCTAGGCTAGCGGACACAGATACGCAGTATTTT. This sequence encodes CASSPRLADTDTQYF.

Only a few counts were recorded for this clonotype. The CDR3 loop reads CASHFQGTGELFF. The CDR3 nucleotides are TGTGCCAGCCACTTCCAGGGAACCGGGGAGCTGTTTTTT. This chain links TRBV5-6 with TRBJ2-2, with a tentative D call TRBD1 (5 bases). The CDR3 contains 13 residues. Germline lookup yields CDR1 SGHDT and CDR2 YYEEEE. V was trimmed by 7 bases and J by 5 bases, leaving 12 bases between them.